Listed below are T cell receptor beta chains from one sample, sequenced in a study of blood T cells in healthy people across ages. TCRdb used MiXCR to reprocess the 5' RACE reads, holding one entry per CDR3 protein. The table records 650,000 to 800,000 distinct CDR3 sequences, more than 45% of them present only once. The sequenced sample consisted of blood. These receptors all come from a woman over 75 in good health. Both conserved end residues are part of each CDR3. The D gene is left open where the match is weak. Only some rows state a clone size, as once, few, many or a class for expanded clones.

TRBV20-1,-,TRBD1,15,TRBJ2-7,CSARDWDRGLGEQYF,TGCAGTGCTAGAGATTGGGACAGGGGTTTGGGCGAGCAGTACTTC
TRBV20-1,few,TRBD1,12,TRBJ1-6,CSALTGGSPLHF,TGCAGTGCTCTAACAGGGGGTTCACCCCTCCACTTT
TRBV5-1,many,-,11,TRBJ2-5,CASSVKETQYF,TGCGCCAGCAGCGTAAAAGAGACCCAGTACTTC
TRBV29-1,many,-,16,TRBJ2-1,CSVKYQAASSYNEQFF,TGCAGCGTGAAGTATCAAGCGGCCAGCTCCTACAATGAGCAGTTCTTC
TRBV7-8,many,-,13,TRBJ2-7,CASSLGGRYEQYF,TGTGCCAGCAGCTTAGGGGGACGGTACGAGCAGTACTTC
TRBV4-1,-,-,15,TRBJ2-3,CASSQGWGGTGTQYF,TGCGCCAGCAGCCAAGGATGGGGGGGCACAGGTACGCAGTATTTT
TRBV20-1,many,TRBD2,12,TRBJ2-1,CSARQRGNEQFF,TGCAGTGCTAGACAGCGGGGGAATGAGCAGTTCTTC
TRBV5-1,once,-,13,TRBJ2-3,CASRIRSTDTQYF,TGCGCCAGCAGGATCAGGAGCACAGATACGCAGTATTTT
TRBV12-3/TRBV12-4,many,TRBD2,14,TRBJ2-3,CASSLRGATDTQYF,TGTGCCAGCAGTTTGCGGGGGGCCACAGATACGCAGTATTTT
TRBV29-1,-,-,13,TRBJ2-6,CSVAQTGANVLTF,TGCAGCGTTGCCCAAACTGGGGCCAACGTCCTGACTTTC
TRBV27,few,TRBD1,15,TRBJ2-1,CASSQPGTAYNEQFF,TGTGCCAGCAGCCAACCCGGGACAGCTTACAATGAGCAGTTCTTC
TRBV18,-,TRBD1,18,TRBJ2-5,CASSPPRPTGQGANEQYF,TGTGCCAGCTCACCACCGAGGCCTACGGGACAGGGGGCCAATGAGCAGTACTTC
TRBV5-1,few,TRBD1,16,TRBJ2-7,CASSLGGGGGYNEQYF,TGCGCCAGCAGCTTGGGAGGGGGCGGAGGTTACAATGAGCAGTACTTC
TRBV5-6,once,-,15,TRBJ1-2,CTSSTVRAGAYGYTF,TGTACCAGCAGTACGGTCAGGGCGGGCGCCTATGGCTACACCTTC
TRBV10-3,-,TRBD2,17,TRBJ2-3,CAISDGTSGGGTDTQYF,TGTGCCATCAGTGATGGGACTAGCGGGGGGGGCACAGATACGCAGTATTTT
TRBV2,-,-,14,TRBJ1-5,CASSVARINQPQHF,TGTGCCAGCAGTGTTGCACGGATTAATCAGCCCCAGCATTTT
TRBV28,-,-,16,TRBJ2-4,CASSFRTNLGGNIQYF,TGTGCCAGCAGTTTCCGGACAAATCTTGGGGGAAACATTCAGTACTTC
TRBV6-5,-,-,11,TRBJ2-3,CASSRAYTQYF,TGTGCCAGCAGCCGAGCCTATACGCAGTATTTT
TRBV20-1,many,TRBD1,13,TRBJ2-5,CSASGGLPETQYF,TGCAGTGCTTCAGGGGGCTTGCCGGAGACCCAGTACTTC
TRBV29-1,-,-,13,TRBJ2-5,CSVEDGSVGTQYF,TGCAGCGTTGAAGATGGCTCGGTGGGGACCCAGTACTTC
TRBV6-6,-,-,14,TRBJ2-1,CASSYGGIYNEQFF,TGTGCCAGCAGTTACGGGGGGATCTACAATGAGCAGTTCTTC
TRBV29-1,-,-,12,TRBJ2-5,CSGTDGQETQYF,TGCAGCGGGACAGATGGCCAAGAGACCCAGTACTTC